Each of the 3 T cell receptor beta chains below was sequenced from the same sample in a study of molecular identifiers for immune sequencing clone quantification. TCRdb ran MiXCR on the PCR reads and lists one entry per CDR3 protein. Among more than 250,000 distinct CDR3 sequences listed, about 20% were seen once. Sequencing was carried out using naive CD8+ T cells from blood, with Jurkat cell RNA spiked in. Subset given: FACS-sorted CD8+CD4-CCR7+CD45RA+ naive T cells. Receptors originate from a human donor in good health. Some libraries in this study had Jurkat cell RNA spiked in.

Worth noting for this clonotype: One end of the junction does not line up with germline, which may come from a read error. The chain joins TRBV7-2 to TRBJ2-7; tentatively, D is TRBD1 (8 bases). The CDR3 loop spans 16 amino acids. Germline lookup yields CDR1 SGHTA and CDR2 FQGNSA. CDR3 nucleotides: TGTGCCGGCAGCTTAGGAGCGGGGACAGGTTTTTACGAGCAGTACTTC. Translating gives CAGSLGAGTGFYEQYF.

A note on this clonotype: This may be a read error, as it is one base from a much larger clone. The J gene is TRBJ2-7, the V gene TRBV4-1; TRBD2 might be the D (6 bases). With 4 bases removed from V and 3 bases from J, the gap between germline ends came to 16 bases. The CDR3 length is 15 residues. Germline values: CDR1 MGHRA, CDR2 YSYEKL. CDR3 region: CASSPPRGGVYEQYF. CDR3 nucleotides: TGCGCCAGCAGCCCGCCTCGTGGCGGGGTCTACGAGCAGTACTTC.

This clonotype was counted a few times. V usage is TRBV27 and J usage is TRBJ2-7; 7 bases line up with TRBD2. Germline CDR1 MNHEY, CDR2 SMNVEV (reference sequence). The CDR3 length is 16 residues. With 5 bases clipped from V and 2 bases from J, the junction kept 12 bases outside the gene matches. DNA of the CDR3: TGTGCCAGCAGTCGGGCCCCACTAGCGCTCACCTACGAGCAGTACTTC. Translated, it gives CASSRAPLALTYEQYF.